The 5 T cell receptor beta chains below come from one sample, sequenced in a study of cytomegalovirus exposure and HLA in healthy donors. Amplification used 60 Vbeta primers and 13 Jbeta primers. Assay used: immunoSEQ multiplex PCR; TCRdb lists only in-frame clones, some missing. The profile shows approximately 140,000 clones, 60% to 80% of them singletons. The sequenced sample was PBMCs. The receptor source for this set is a middle-aged man in good health and CMV-seronegative.

The V call is TRBV7-3, the J call TRBJ1-3, with D maybe TRBD1 (5 bases). V lost 4 bases and J lost 0, with 16 bases in between. The CDR3 is made up of 17 amino acids. Germline CDR1 reads SGHTA; CDR2 reads FQGTGA. The chain's CDR3 is CASSSALQASSGNTIYF. For the CDR3, the DNA is TGTGCCAGCAGCTCGGCCCTACAGGCCAGCTCTGGAAACACCATATATTTT.

The chain combines TRBV6-4 with TRBJ1-2, with TRBD1 matching 8 bases. Trimming removed 1 base from V and 3 bases from J; junction bases left unmatched: 7. The germline V gene has CDR1 MRHNA and CDR2 SNTAGT. This CDR3 region has 16 residues. The CDR3 loop reads CASSDYARTGHYGYTF. The CDR3 coding sequence is TGTGCCAGCAGTGACTACGCCCGGACAGGGCACTATGGCTACACCTTC.

To note about this clone: One end of the junction does not line up with germline, which may come from a read error. The rearrangement joins TRBV10-1 to TRBJ1-6; 8 bases fit TRBD1. The CDR3 has 13 amino acids. From germline, CDR1 is WNHNN and CDR2 SYGVQD (reference sequence). The CDR3 coding sequence is TGCGCCAGCGAGGACAGGGATTATTCACCCCCCCACTTT. Translation gives CASEDRDYSPPHF.

V is TRBV28 and J is TRBJ2-7; TRBD1 is a possible D gene (6 bases). The CDR3 totals 18 residues. The V gene's germline CDR1 is MDHEN and CDR2 SYDVKM. V was pared by 2 bases and J by 2 bases, with 22 bases between. The CDR3 is CASSLGVRGPTATYEQYF. The CDR3 region has the DNA TGTGCCAGCAGTTTAGGGGTCAGGGGACCGACCGCCACCTACGAGCAGTACTTC.

The chain combines TRBV19 with TRBJ2-7; tentative D call: TRBD2 (5 bases). Germline CDR1 and CDR2: LNHDA and SQIVND (reference sequence). This CDR3 contains 12 residues. With 3 bases removed from V and 8 bases from J, the gap between germline ends came to 11 bases. The CDR3 protein is CASSMDSCQQYF. DNA for the CDR3: TGTGCCAGTAGTATGGACTCCTGCCAGCAGTACTTC.